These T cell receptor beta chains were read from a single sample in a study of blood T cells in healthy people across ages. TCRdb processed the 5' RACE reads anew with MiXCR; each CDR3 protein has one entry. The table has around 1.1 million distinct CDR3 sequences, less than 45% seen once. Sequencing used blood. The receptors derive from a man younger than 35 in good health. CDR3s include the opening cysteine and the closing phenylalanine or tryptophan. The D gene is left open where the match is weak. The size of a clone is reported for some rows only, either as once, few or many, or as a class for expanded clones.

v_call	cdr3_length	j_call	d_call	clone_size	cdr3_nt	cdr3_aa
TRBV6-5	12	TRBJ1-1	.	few	TGTGCCAGCACCAACCAGGTGACTGAAGCTTTCTTT	CASTNQVTEAFF
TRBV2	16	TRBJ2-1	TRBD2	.	TGTGCCTGCAGTACCGATAGCGGGGGGGGCGGCAGGAGACAGTTCTTC	CACSTDSGGGGRRQFF
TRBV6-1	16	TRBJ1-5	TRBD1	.	TGTGCCAGCAGGGCCGGTGACAGGGGGCCCAATCAGCCCCAGCATTTT	CASRAGDRGPNQPQHF
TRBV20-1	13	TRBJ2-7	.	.	TGCAGTGCTAGAGAAAGGGGGTTAGGTGAGCAGTACTTC	CSARERGLGEQYF
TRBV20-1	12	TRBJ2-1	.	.	TGCAGTGCTACCCGCCAGGACAGTGAGCAGTTCTTC	CSATRQDSEQFF
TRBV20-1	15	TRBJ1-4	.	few	TGCAGTGCTAGGATCTCCGGACGGCATAATGAAAAACTGTTTTTT	CSARISGRHNEKLFF
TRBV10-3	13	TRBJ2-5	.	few	TGTGCCATCAGCCCCGACAGAGAAGAGACCCAGTACTTC	CAISPDREETQYF
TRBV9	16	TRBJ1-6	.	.	TGTGCCAGCAGCGTAGCCGGGAATGGACAGAATTCACCCCTCCACTTT	CASSVAGNGQNSPLHF
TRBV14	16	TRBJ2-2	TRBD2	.	TGTGCCAAACCGGCTAGCGGGGGAAAAAGCACCGGGGAGCTGTTTTTT	CAKPASGGKSTGELFF
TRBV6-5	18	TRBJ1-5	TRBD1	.	TGTGCCAGCAGTTACAGCCCTCCAGGGGGCGCGGACAATCAGCCCCAGCATTTT	CASSYSPPGGADNQPQHF
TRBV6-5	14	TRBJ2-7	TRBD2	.	TGTGCCAGCAGGTACAGAACTAGCGGCGACGAGCAGTACTTC	CASRYRTSGDEQYF
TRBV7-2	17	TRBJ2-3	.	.	TGTGCCAGCAGCTTCTCGATCTGGGCGGGGCTTACAGATACGCAGTATTTT	CASSFSIWAGLTDTQYF
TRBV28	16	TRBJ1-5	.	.	TGTGCCAGCAGTCCGAATAACCGGGACCTTAATCAGCCCCAGCATTTT	CASSPNNRDLNQPQHF
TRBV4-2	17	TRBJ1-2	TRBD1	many	TGTGCCAGCAGCCAAGCCCCCGGACAGGGGGATTTCTATGGCTACACCTTC	CASSQAPGQGDFYGYTF
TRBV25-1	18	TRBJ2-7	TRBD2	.	TGTGCCAGCAGTGGTAATAGCGGGGGCCCTAGCTCCTACAATGAGCAGTACTTC	CASSGNSGGPSSYNEQYF
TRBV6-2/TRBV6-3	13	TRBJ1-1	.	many	TGTGCCAGCAACTTACAGGGCTCGACTGAAGCTTTCTTT	CASNLQGSTEAFF
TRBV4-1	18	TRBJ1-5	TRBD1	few	TGCGCCAGCAGCCAAGTTCCGGGACAGGGGGCTGCTAATCAGCCCCAGCATTTT	CASSQVPGQGAANQPQHF
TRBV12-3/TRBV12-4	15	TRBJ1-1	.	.	TGTGCCAGCAGCATGACAGGCCCCATGAACACTGAAGCTTTCTTT	CASSMTGPMNTEAFF
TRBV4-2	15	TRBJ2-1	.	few	TGTGCCAGCAGCCAATCCAGCGGCCAAAACAATGAGCAGTTCTTC	CASSQSSGQNNEQFF
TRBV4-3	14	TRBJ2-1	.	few	TGCGCCAGCAGCCAAAGAAGACTATGCAATGAGCAGTTCTTC	CASSQRRLCNEQFF
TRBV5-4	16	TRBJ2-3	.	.	TGTGCCAGCAGCTTAATGACGGTCCCGAGCACAGATACGCAGTATTTT	CASSLMTVPSTDTQYF
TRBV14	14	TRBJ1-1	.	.	TGTGCCAGCAGCCAATACATACAGGCGACTGAAGCTTTCTTT	CASSQYIQATEAFF
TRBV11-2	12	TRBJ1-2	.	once	TGTGCCAGCAGCTTTACCAGGACAGGCTACACCTTC	CASSFTRTGYTF
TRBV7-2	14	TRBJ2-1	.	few	TGTGCCAGCAGCTTCCAGAGGGAAAGGGGTGAGCAGTTCTTC	CASSFQRERGEQFF
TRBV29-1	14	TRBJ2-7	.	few	TGCAGCGTTGAAGAGATAGGGGAAGGGGACGAGCAGTACTTC	CSVEEIGEGDEQYF
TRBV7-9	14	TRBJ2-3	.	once	TGTGCCAGCAGCTCATCTAGGAAAGCAGATACGCAGTATTTT	CASSSSRKADTQYF
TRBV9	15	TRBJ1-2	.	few	TGTGCCAGCAGCTTCAACCTACAGGATAACTATGGCTACACCTTC	CASSFNLQDNYGYTF
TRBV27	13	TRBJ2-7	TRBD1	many	TGTGCCAGCAGTTCCGGACAGGGCTACGAGCAGTACTTC	CASSSGQGYEQYF
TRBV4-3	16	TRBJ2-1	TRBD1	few	TGCGCCAGCAGCCAAGAGGGAACAGGGGGGTTCCATGAGCAGTTCTTC	CASSQEGTGGFHEQFF
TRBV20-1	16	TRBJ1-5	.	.	TGCAGTGCTAGAACCCGGCGGCAAGGGGGGAATCAGCCCCAGCATTTT	CSARTRRQGGNQPQHF
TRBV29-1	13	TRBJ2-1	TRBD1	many	TGCAGCGCCAAAACGACAGGGCGGAATGAGCAGTTCTTC	CSAKTTGRNEQFF
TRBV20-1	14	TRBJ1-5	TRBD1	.	TGCAGTGCACCCGACAGGGCCCCCAATCAGCCCCAGCATTTT	CSAPDRAPNQPQHF
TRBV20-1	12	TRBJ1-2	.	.	TGCAGTGCTAGTCCCGGGGGTTCTGGCTACACCTTC	CSASPGGSGYTF
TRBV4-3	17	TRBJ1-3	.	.	TGCGCCAGCAGCCAAGTCTTAGGGACAACCTCTGGAAACACCATATATTTT	CASSQVLGTTSGNTIYF
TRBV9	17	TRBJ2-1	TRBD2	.	TGTGCCAGCAGCGTAGAAGGGACTAGCAGGGACTACAATGAGCAGTTCTTC	CASSVEGTSRDYNEQFF
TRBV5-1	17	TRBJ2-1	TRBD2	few	TGCGCCAGCAGCTTCGGGCTAGCGGGTGCCTCCTACAATGAGCAGTTCTTC	CASSFGLAGASYNEQFF
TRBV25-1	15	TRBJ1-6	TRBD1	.	TGTGCCAGCAGTGAATATAGGACAGGGAATTCACCCCTCCACTTT	CASSEYRTGNSPLHF
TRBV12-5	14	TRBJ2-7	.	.	TGTGCTAGTGGCATGGATCTGGGCTCCTACGAGCAGTACTTC	CASGMDLGSYEQYF
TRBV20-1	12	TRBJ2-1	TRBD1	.	TGCAGTGCGCCAGCAGGGGGCAATGAGCAGTTCTTC	CSAPAGGNEQFF
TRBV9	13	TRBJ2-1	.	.	TGTGCCAGCAGCTTCAGAGGGGATAATGAGCAGTTCTTC	CASSFRGDNEQFF
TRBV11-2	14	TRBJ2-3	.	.	TGTGCCTGCAGCTGGGCAGGGCTCACAGATACGCAGTATTTT	CACSWAGLTDTQYF
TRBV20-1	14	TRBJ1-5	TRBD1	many	TGCAGTGCTAGTGCCGGGACAGAAGGTCAGCCCCAGCATTTT	CSASAGTEGQPQHF
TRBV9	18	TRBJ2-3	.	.	TGTGCCAGCAGCGTAGAGCCAGGATCCACACACGGGACAGATACGCAGTATTTT	CASSVEPGSTHGTDTQYF
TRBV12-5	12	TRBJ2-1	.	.	TGTGCTAGTGCTCTGGGGTACAATGAGCAGTTCTTC	CASALGYNEQFF
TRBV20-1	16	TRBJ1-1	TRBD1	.	TGCAGTGCTAGAGAACTCCGGGACAGCCTAACACTGGGAGCTTTCTTT	CSARELRDSLTLGAFF
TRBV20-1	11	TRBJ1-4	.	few	TGCAGTGCTAGAGTAAAGGACAAACTGTTTTTT	CSARVKDKLFF
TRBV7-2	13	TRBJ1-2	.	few	TGTGCCAGCAGCTTACCACCAGGTGATGGCTACACCTTC	CASSLPPGDGYTF
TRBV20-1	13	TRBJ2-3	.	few	TGCAGTGCTAGATACAGCACCACAGATACGCAGTATTTT	CSARYSTTDTQYF
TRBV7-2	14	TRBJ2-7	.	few	TGTGCCAGCAGCTTAGCAGGGGCCCTCTACGAGCAGTACTTC	CASSLAGALYEQYF
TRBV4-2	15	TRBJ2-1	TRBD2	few	TGTGCCAGCAGCCAAGGTCTAGCGGGGGCGGATGAGCAGTTCTTC	CASSQGLAGADEQFF